The 18 T cell receptor beta chains in this list originate from one sample, sequenced in a study of T cell clonotyping in hematopoietic cell transplantation (dated by TCRdb to about 2021). The library was made by the immunoSEQ multiplex PCR assay. What TCRdb holds here is the immuneACCESS table cut down to in-frame rearrangements. Part of the clones is not present; checked against another copy, under half of the missing clones reflect an unresolved V gene, and the others are unexplained. The sample contains 15,000 to 20,000 clones, around three quarters of them found a single time. Together, the top ten hold 15% to 20% of the sample. Sample time point, as interpreted from the label and publication: recipient sample about 28 days before transplant, after cytoreduction. This sample comprised peripheral blood mononuclear cells, obtained before stem cell transplant. The receptors were sampled from a man in his 60s with acute myeloid leukemia. Some clones in this sample may be carry-over from other donors' samples.

V is TRBV18 and J is TRBJ1-3; the match to TRBD1 covers 8 bases. Per the germline V gene, CDR1 is KGHSH and CDR2 is LQKENI. With 3 bases clipped from V and 5 bases from J, the junction kept 9 bases outside the gene matches. CDR3 length: 16 amino acids. CDR3 coding DNA: TGTGCCAGCTCACCGGCGGGACAGGTCAACCGAAACACCATATATTTT. It codes for CASSPAGQVNRNTIYF. Using reference TRBV18 and TRBJ1-3 for the parts outside the CDR3, the full variable domain is NAGVMQNPRHLVRRRGQEARLRCSPMKGHSHVYWYRQLPEEGLKFMVYLQKENIIDESGMPKERFSAEFPKEGPSILRIQQVVRGDSAAYFCASSPAGQVNRNTIYFGEGSWLTVV.

J is TRBJ1-2 and V is TRBV6-5; TRBD1 aligns across 10 bases. From germline, CDR1 is MNHEY and CDR2 SVGAGI. The length of the CDR3 is 14 residues. With V trimmed by 7 bases and J by 10 bases, 12 bases remained unmatched. The DNA of the CDR3 is TGTGCCAGCAACCTCCGCCGGGACAGGGGTGACTACACCTTC. The encoded protein is CASNLRRDRGDYTF.

The chain has TRBV6-5 and TRBJ2-2; D possibly corresponds to TRBD1 (6 bases). Germline CDR1 MNHEY, CDR2 SVGAGI. The CDR3 length is 14 residues. V was trimmed by 7 bases and J by 5 bases, leaving 14 bases between them. The CDR3 protein is CASMAGEGTGELFF. DNA of the CDR3: TGTGCCAGCATGGCAGGGGAAGGAACCGGGGAGCTGTTTTTT.

As DNA, the CDR3 is TGTGCCTGGAAACAGGGGAGAGGTGAAAAACTGTTTTTT. Translated: CAWKQGRGEKLFF. The chain joins TRBV30 to TRBJ1-4; 7 bases align to TRBD1. Looked up from germline, CDR1 is GTSNPN and CDR2 is SVGIG (reference sequence). V shed 4 bases, J shed 7 bases, and the junction held 6 bases outside the gene matches. The CDR3 runs to 13 residues.

This clone is termed medium-sized. The chain is built from TRBV29-1 and TRBJ2-1, with D hard to call. The V end lost 7 bases, the J end lost 7 bases, and 11 bases lay between the germline ends. CDR1 is SQVTM, CDR2 ANQGSEA, per germline. This CDR3 is 11 amino acids long. The CDR3 coding sequence is TGCAGCGGGTTGGTGGAGAATGAGCAGTTCTTC. Translation: CSGLVENEQFF.

The V call is TRBV4-3, the J call TRBJ2-3; 8 nucleotides align to TRBD1. Germline values: CDR1 LGHNA, CDR2 YSLEER. V was pared by 4 bases and J by 1 base, with 7 bases of the junction left unmatched. This CDR3 comprises 16 residues. The CDR3 nucleotides read TGCGCCAGCAGCCGTAACCCGGGACAGGGCACAGATACGCAGTATTTT. As protein: CASSRNPGQGTDTQYF.

The sample holds a few counts of this clone. The rearrangement links TRBV7-8 to TRBJ1-2; 9 bases map to TRBD1. This CDR3 contains 16 residues. Per the germline V gene, CDR1 is SGHVS and CDR2 is FQNEAQ. With V trimmed by 1 base and J by 5 bases, 8 bases remained unmatched. DNA of the CDR3: TGTGCCAGCAGCTTAGTTGGGGGGGACAGGGAATATGGCTACACCTTC. This sequence encodes CASSLVGGDREYGYTF.

The CDR3 sequence is CASSYYPGQGNYGYTF. CDR3 DNA sequence: TGTGCCAGCAGTTACTATCCGGGACAGGGGAACTATGGCTACACCTTC. J is TRBJ1-2 and V is TRBV6-5, with TRBD1 matching 10 bases. The germline CDR1 and CDR2 sequences are MNHEY and SVGAGI. The CDR3 is 16 residues long. J gave up 2 bases and V 1 base, and 4 bases lay outside the gene matches.

This chain joins TRBV6-4 and TRBJ2-7, with 8 nucleotides matching TRBD1. V trimming: 7 bases; J trimming: 3 bases; junction bases outside the gene matches: 5. Germline loops: CDR1 MRHNA, CDR2 SNTAGT. This CDR3 is 13 amino acids long. As DNA, the CDR3 is TGTGCCAGCAACCAGGGGGCCCTCTACGAGCAGTACTTC. This codes for CASNQGALYEQYF.

This clone has more than one count but fewer than ten. The chain is built from TRBV5-8 and TRBJ1-5; D perhaps matches TRBD1 (6 bases). With 5 bases removed from V and 3 bases from J, the gap between germline ends came to 9 bases. Looked up from germline, CDR1 is SGHTS and CDR2 is YDEGEE. The CDR3 contains 13 residues. The CDR3: CASSRDTNQPQHF. The CDR3 DNA reads as TGTGCCAGCAGTAGGGACACCAATCAGCCCCAGCATTTT.

V usage is TRBV7-3 and J usage is TRBJ2-5; no clear D gene. Germline lookup yields CDR1 SGHTA and CDR2 FQGTGA. This CDR3 spans 13 amino acids. Trimming shortened V by 3 bases and J by 2 bases, and 7 bases separated the two germline ends. CDR3 sequence reads: CASSLDQQETQYF. The CDR3 nucleotides are TGTGCCAGCAGCTTGGACCAGCAAGAGACCCAGTACTTC.

This clone counts as large. This rearrangement joins TRBV7-3 to TRBJ2-1; 11 nucleotides align to TRBD2. The germline gives CDR1 SGHTA, CDR2 FQGTGA. CDR3 length: 14 amino acids. The V segment lost 3 bases and the J segment 6 bases; nucleotides outside the gene matches: 1. The DNA of the CDR3 is TGTGCCAGCAGCTTTAGCGGGGGGGCCAATGAGCAGTTCTTC. It encodes CASSFSGGANEQFF.

This clone was seen only once. The gene calls are TRBV5-8 and TRBJ1-2; the D is unclear. Per the germline V gene, CDR1 is SGHTS and CDR2 is YDEGEE. This CDR3 spans 13 amino acids. Trimming left V 0 bases short and J 12 bases short, with 15 bases between. As DNA, the CDR3 is TGTGCCAGCAGCTTGGGTGAAGGGCTTGGTAACACCTTC. Translation: CASSLGEGLGNTF.

The chain employs TRBV9 and TRBJ1-1; D is unclear. This CDR3 spans 14 amino acids. Trimming took off 0 bases at V and 1 base at J, with 7 bases between the two ends. CDR1 and CDR2 from the germline V gene are SGDLS and YYNGEE. CDR3 residues: CASSVVSRNTEAFF. The DNA for the CDR3 is TGTGCCAGCAGCGTAGTGTCGAGGAACACTGAAGCTTTCTTT. Looking up the rest from reference TRBV9 and TRBJ1-1 gives the full variable domain: DSGVTQTPKHLITATGQRVTLRCSPRSGDLSVYWYQQSLDQGLQFLIQYYNGEERAKGNILERFSAQQFPDLHSELNLSSLELGDSALYFCASSVVSRNTEAFFGQGTRLTVV.

This clone showed up just a few times. This chain joins TRBV19 and TRBJ1-2; D is unresolved. There are 14 residues in the CDR3. Germline V gives CDR1 LNHDA, CDR2 SQIVND (reference sequence). The V end lost 5 bases, the J end lost 0 bases, and 10 bases lay between the germline ends. The CDR3 here is CASSWARSNYGYTF. The CDR3 DNA reads as TGTGCCAGTAGTTGGGCCCGATCTAACTATGGCTACACCTTC. Based on the CDR3 plus reference TRBV19 and TRBJ1-2, the full variable domain is DGGITQSPKYLFRKEGQNVTLSCEQNLNHDAMYWYRQDPGQGLRLIYYSQIVNDFQKGDIAEGYSVSREKKESFPLTVTSAQKNPTAFYLCASSWARSNYGYTFGSGTRLTVV.

The chain uses TRBV10-3 and TRBJ2-5; D might be TRBD1 (5 bases). CDR1 is ENHRY and CDR2 is SYGVKD in the germline V gene. The CDR3 consists of 13 residues. V lost 4 bases, J lost 4 bases, and 10 bases lay in between. The CDR3 sequence is CAISAAQGETQYF. In DNA form, the CDR3 reads TGTGCCATCAGTGCCGCGCAGGGAGAGACCCAGTACTTC.

The chain carries TRBV27 and TRBJ2-7; 8 nucleotides match TRBD2. V was clipped by 6 bases and J by 7 bases; unmatched bases: 8. CDR1 MNHEY and CDR2 SMNVEV come from the germline V gene (reference sequence). The CDR3 has 13 residues. The CDR3 loop is CASSLGGAGEQYF. The CDR3 DNA sequence: TGTGCCAGCAGCCTCGGGGGGGCGGGTGAGCAGTACTTC.

The chain couples TRBV7-2 to TRBJ1-2, with a tentative D call TRBD1 (5 bases). CDR3 length: 14 residues. V gave up 0 bases and J gave up 4 bases, with 9 bases separating them. From germline, CDR1 is SGHTA and CDR2 FQGNSA. Here the CDR3 reads CASSLAAGFYGYTF. DNA for the CDR3: TGTGCCAGCAGCTTAGCGGCAGGGTTCTATGGCTACACCTTC.